Listed here are 20 T cell receptor beta chains from one sample, sequenced in a study of blood T cell repertoires in COVID-19. Libraries were prepared by immunoSEQ multiplex PCR; TCRdb keeps only in-frame clonotypes and omits some of them. The table has roughly 48,000 clones, 88% seen once. Sequencing input: peripheral blood. These receptor sequences come from a human donor in a cohort sampled during active COVID-19.

This clone has only a few counts. This rearrangement joins TRBV18 to TRBJ1-5; TRBD1 matches at 11 bases. The CDR3 has 15 residues. With V trimmed by 3 bases and J by 6 bases, 4 bases remained unmatched. Germline V lookup: CDR1 KGHSH, CDR2 LQKENI. CDR3 protein: CASSPGQGAGQPQHF. As DNA, the CDR3 is TGTGCCAGCTCACCCGGACAGGGGGCGGGTCAGCCCCAGCATTTT.

The chain recombines TRBV2 with TRBJ1-6, with 8 nucleotides matching TRBD1. Trimming took 8 bases from V and 8 from J; bases not matched to a gene: 17. The CDR3 sequence is 17 residues long. Per germline, CDR1 SNHLY and CDR2 FYNNEI. CDR3 sequence reads: CASLPPDRGFGDSPLHF. DNA for the CDR3: TGTGCCAGCCTACCCCCCGACAGGGGTTTCGGTGATTCACCCCTCCACTTT.

A word on this clone: This same CDR3 is encoded by further DNA sequences in the sample. The V gene is TRBV27, the J gene TRBJ1-2; TRBD1 is a possible D gene (5 bases). The V gene lost 2 bases and the J gene lost 4 bases, with 11 bases spanning the gap. The CDR3 is 14 amino acids. Per germline, CDR1 MNHEY and CDR2 SMNVEV (reference sequence). CDR3 amino acids: CASSLKGASYGYTF. CDR3 nucleotide sequence: TGTGCCAGCAGTTTAAAAGGGGCAAGCTATGGCTACACCTTC.

In this sample, this clone turned up once. The genes are TRBV30 and TRBJ2-7; D is possibly TRBD1 (5 bases). CDR3 length: 12 residues. In germline, CDR1 is GTSNPN, CDR2 SVGIG (reference sequence). Trimming cost V 2 bases and J 2 bases, with 7 bases left between them. CDR3 DNA sequence: TGTGCCTGGAGTCAGGGCGCCTACGAGCAGTACTTC. Its translation is CAWSQGAYEQYF.

Comments on this clone: The sample has other DNA sequences that encode this CDR3 too. The chain is built from TRBV19 and TRBJ1-1; tentatively, D is TRBD1 (5 bases). Germline values: CDR1 LNHDA, CDR2 SQIVND (reference sequence). This CDR3 has 13 amino acids. With 1 base removed from V and 5 bases from J, the gap between germline ends came to 8 bases. This chain's CDR3 is CASSIGGGTEAFF. For the CDR3, the DNA is TGTGCCAGTAGTATAGGCGGGGGAACTGAAGCTTTCTTT. Together with reference TRBV19 and TRBJ1-1, the CDR3 gives the full variable domain: DGGITQSPKYLFRKEGQNVTLSCEQNLNHDAMYWYRQDPGQGLRLIYYSQIVNDFQKGDIAEGYSVSREKKESFPLTVTSAQKNPTAFYLCASSIGGGTEAFFGQGTRLTVV.

This chain joins TRBV4-3 and TRBJ2-1; 9 bases map to TRBD1. After removal of 4 bases from V and 7 bases from J, the junction contained 2 bases not matched to a gene. Germline CDR1 and CDR2: LGHNA and YSLEER. This CDR3 comprises 13 residues. The CDR3 sequence is CASSLDRGNEQFF. Here the CDR3 DNA reads TGCGCCAGCAGCCTAGACAGGGGGAATGAGCAGTTCTTC.

The J gene is TRBJ1-6, the V gene TRBV10-3; D is unresolved. Germline V lookup: CDR1 ENHRY, CDR2 SYGVKD. The V end was cut by 4 bases, the J end by 7 bases, with 8 bases between. The CDR3 is made up of 13 amino acids. The CDR3 protein is CAISAMENSPLHF. The CDR3 DNA reads as TGTGCCATCAGTGCTATGGAGAATTCACCCCTCCACTTT.

This chain links TRBV4-3 with TRBJ1-2; TRBD1 matches 10 bases. Germline trimming cut 2 bases from V and 7 bases from J; bases unmatched to any gene: 10. The length of the CDR3 is 16 residues. CDR1 LGHNA and CDR2 YSLEER come from the germline V gene. The CDR3: CASSQPRGQGFGGYTF. CDR3 bases: TGCGCCAGCAGCCAACCCAGGGGACAGGGGTTTGGTGGCTACACCTTC.

CDR3 protein: CASSYGLPIYEQYF. The CDR3 DNA follows: TGTGCCAGCAGTTACGGGCTTCCAATCTACGAGCAGTACTTC. The V gene is TRBV6-5, the J gene TRBJ2-7; D is unclear. The CDR3 totals 14 residues. Germline V lookup: CDR1 MNHEY, CDR2 SVGAGI. Trimming removed 2 bases from V and 3 bases from J, with 11 bases in between.

This clone was seen only once. The CDR3 DNA follows: TGTGCCAGCAGCCGGGAAGGGGGTACCGTTTCCTACGAGCAGTACTTC. Translating it yields CASSREGGTVSYEQYF. The chain uses TRBV5-5 and TRBJ2-7, with D maybe TRBD1 (6 bases). Germline V gene data show CDR1 as SGHKS and CDR2 as YYEKEE (reference sequence). The germline V and J ends were trimmed by 4 bases and 1 base, with 18 bases remaining between them. There are 16 residues in the CDR3.

This clone occurred once. The chain combines TRBV6-5 with TRBJ2-7, with 7 nucleotides matching TRBD1. Trimming took 6 bases from V and 4 from J; bases not matched to a gene: 9. This CDR3 has 14 amino acids. The germline gives CDR1 MNHEY, CDR2 SVGAGI. Written as DNA, the CDR3 is TGTGCCAGCAGCAAGACAGGGAAAATTTACGAGCAGTACTTC. Its protein is CASSKTGKIYEQYF.

The chain uses TRBV7-2 and TRBJ1-1; 7 nucleotides line up with TRBD1. The CDR3 runs 15 residues. Unmatched junction bases numbered 8, after V lost 6 bases and J lost 1 base. From germline, CDR1 is SGHTA and CDR2 FQGNSA. The CDR3 DNA reads TGTGCCAGCAGTTATGGGACAGCCTGGAACACTGAAGCTTTCTTT. This encodes CASSYGTAWNTEAFF.

This chain links TRBV4-2 with TRBJ1-6; D remains unclear. This CDR3 has 17 residues. The V and J ends lost 0 bases and 12 bases respectively, with 21 bases between them. Germline V CDR1 and CDR2: LGHNA, YNFKEQ. The DNA for the CDR3 is TGTGCCAGCAGCCAAGATCGGGGTCTATCCGGTCCCCGACCCCTCCACTTT. Translation: CASSQDRGLSGPRPLHF.

The chain combines TRBV5-4 with TRBJ2-7; TRBD2 agrees at 8 bases. V shed 4 bases and J 6 bases; nucleotides not matched to a gene: 9. Germline V gene data show CDR1 as SGHNT and CDR2 as YYREEE (reference sequence). The CDR3 length is 14 residues. In DNA form, the CDR3 reads TGTGCCAGCAGCCCGGGGGGGGCACCTTCCGAGCAGTACTTC. Protein sequence: CASSPGGAPSEQYF.

This clone showed up just a few times. The J gene is TRBJ2-1, the V gene TRBV2; D not certain. CDR1 is SNHLY, CDR2 FYNNEI, per germline. The CDR3 extends over 13 amino acids. The V end was cut by 4 bases, the J end by 2 bases, with 6 bases between. The CDR3 loop reads CASSGPAYNEQFF. The CDR3 DNA reads TGTGCCAGCAGTGGGCCAGCCTACAATGAGCAGTTCTTC.

Comment on this clone: Mismatch with germline at one junction end may stem from a read error. This chain links TRBV3-1 (or the pseudogene TRBV3-2) with TRBJ1-6, with D possibly matching TRBD1 (5 bases). The germline CDR1 and CDR2 sequences are LGHDT and YNNKEL (reference sequence). The CDR3 loop spans 14 amino acids. DNA for the CDR3: TGTGCCAGCAGCCCAGACAGACAAAATTCACCCTTCCACTTT. It translates to CASSPDRQNSPFHF.

The chain combines TRBV5-1 with TRBJ1-1; D remains unclear. Trimming pared 4 bases from V and 4 bases from J, leaving 14 bases between. Germline loops: CDR1 SGHRS, CDR2 YFSETQ. CDR3 length equals 14 residues. The DNA for the CDR3 is TGCGCCAGCAGCCTCCCGAGGGAGGGCACTGAAGCTTTCTTT. Residues: CASSLPREGTEAFF.

The chain uses TRBV6-2 or TRBV6-3 and TRBJ1-5; weak D call: TRBD1 (6 bases). The ends were cut back, 2 bases at V and 6 bases at J, with 14 bases in the middle. There are 15 residues in the CDR3. CDR1 is MNHEY and CDR2 is SVGEGT in the germline V gene. CDR3 protein: CASSYVPGAGQPQHF. The CDR3 region has the DNA TGTGCCAGCAGTTACGTCCCAGGGGCAGGTCAGCCCCAGCATTTT.

A few counts support this clone. The J gene is TRBJ1-1, the V gene TRBV7-9; TRBD1 matches at 11 bases. In germline, CDR1 is SEHNR, CDR2 FQNEAQ (reference sequence). The CDR3 runs 15 residues. V gave up 4 bases and J gave up 3 bases; unmatched junction bases: 4. In DNA form, the CDR3 reads TGTGCCAGCAGCTACCGGGACAGGGGGGACACTGAAGCTTTCTTT. It translates to CASSYRDRGDTEAFF.

In nucleotides, the CDR3 is TGCGCCAGCAGCCAAGAATTCCTCGGCTCTGGGGCCAACGTCCTGACTTTC. Its protein product is CASSQEFLGSGANVLTF. This chain joins TRBV4-3 and TRBJ2-6; D unresolved. CDR3 length: 17 amino acids. Germline lookup yields CDR1 LGHNA and CDR2 YSLEER. Trimming took 0 bases from V and 0 from J, leaving 9 bases between them.